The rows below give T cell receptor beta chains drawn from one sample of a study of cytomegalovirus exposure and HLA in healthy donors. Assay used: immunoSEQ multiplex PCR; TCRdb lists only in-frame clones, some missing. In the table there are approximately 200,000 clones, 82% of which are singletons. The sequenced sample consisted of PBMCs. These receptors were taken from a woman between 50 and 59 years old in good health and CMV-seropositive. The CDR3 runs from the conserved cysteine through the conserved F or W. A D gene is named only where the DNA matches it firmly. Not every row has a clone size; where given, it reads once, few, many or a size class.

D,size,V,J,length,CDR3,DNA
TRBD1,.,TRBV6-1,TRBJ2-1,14,CASSDGTGNNEQFF,TGTGCCAGCAGTGACGGGACAGGTAACAATGAGCAGTTCTTC
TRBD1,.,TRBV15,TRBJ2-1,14,CATRETGEYNEQFF,TGTGCCACCAGGGAGACAGGGGAATACAATGAGCAGTTCTTC
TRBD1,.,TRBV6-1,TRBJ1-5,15,CASSLGRTGSQPQHF,TGTGCCAGCAGTTTGGGAAGGACAGGGAGTCAGCCCCAGCATTTT
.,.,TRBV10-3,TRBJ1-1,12,CAISTGSPEAFF,TGTGCCATCAGTACAGGGAGCCCTGAAGCTTTCTTT
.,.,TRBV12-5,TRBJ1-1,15,CASGLVQGANTEAFF,TGTGCTAGTGGTTTGGTACAGGGTGCGAACACTGAAGCTTTCTTT
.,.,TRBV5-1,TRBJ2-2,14,CASSLDKITGELFF,TGCGCCAGCAGCCTGGACAAGATCACCGGGGAGCTGTTTTTT
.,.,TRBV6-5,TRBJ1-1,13,CASSYAGAGEAFF,TGTGCCAGCAGTTACGCGGGGGCTGGTGAAGCTTTCTTT
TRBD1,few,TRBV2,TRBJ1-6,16,CASSRTGQVPNSPLHF,TGTGCCAGCAGCAGAACCGGACAGGTCCCTAATTCACCCCTCCACTTT
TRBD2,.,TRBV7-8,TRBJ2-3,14,CATRTSGAGDTQYF,TGTGCCACCCGGACTAGCGGCGCGGGAGATACGCAGTATTTT
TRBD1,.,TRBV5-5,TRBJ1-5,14,CASSPTGDDQPQHF,TGTGCCAGCAGCCCGACAGGGGACGATCAGCCCCAGCATTTT
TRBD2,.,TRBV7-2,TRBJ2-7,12,CASSLGSGGHLF,TGTGCCAGCAGCTTAGGGAGCGGGGGGCACCTCTTC
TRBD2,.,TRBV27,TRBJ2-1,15,CASTLSGGAYNEQFF,TGTGCCAGCACCTTAAGCGGGGGGGCCTACAATGAGCAGTTCTTC
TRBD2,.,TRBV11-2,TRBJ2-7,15,CASSPGTSGTYEQYF,TGTGCCAGCAGCCCCGGGACTAGCGGAACCTACGAGCAGTACTTC
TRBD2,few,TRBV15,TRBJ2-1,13,CATRGLARNEQFF,TGTGCCACCAGAGGACTAGCGAGAAATGAGCAGTTCTTC
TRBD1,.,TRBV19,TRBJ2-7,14,CASSLQGTPYEQYF,TGTGCCAGTAGTCTACAGGGGACCCCCTACGAGCAGTACTTC
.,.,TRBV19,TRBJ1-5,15,CASSITGYNNQPQHF,TGTGCCAGTAGTATCACAGGGTATAACAATCAGCCCCAGCATTTT
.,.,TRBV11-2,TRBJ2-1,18,CASSLNQGLRESYNEQFF,TGTGCCAGCAGCTTGAATCAGGGGTTAAGGGAATCCTACAATGAGCAGTTCTTC
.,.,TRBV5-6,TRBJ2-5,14,CASSQDSTEETQYF,TGTGCCAGCAGTCAGGACAGCACTGAAGAGACCCAGTACTTC
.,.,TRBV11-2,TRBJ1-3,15,CASSKRTDGFGTIYF,TGTGCCAGCAGCAAGCGGACCGACGGCTTTGGCACCATATATTTT
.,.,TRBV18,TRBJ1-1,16,CASSPGGARGSTEAFF,TGTGCCAGCTCACCAGGCGGGGCTCGGGGGTCGACTGAAGCTTTCTTT
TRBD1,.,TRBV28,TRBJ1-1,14,CASSGQADNTEAFF,TGTGCCAGCAGCGGACAGGCCGACAACACTGAAGCTTTCTTT
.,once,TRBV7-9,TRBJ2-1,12,CASSLDDGREFF,TGTGCCAGCAGCTTAGATGATGGGAGAGAGTTCTTC
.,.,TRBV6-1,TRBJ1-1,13,CASSSTEHTEAFF,TGTGCCAGCAGTTCTACAGAGCACACTGAAGCTTTCTTT
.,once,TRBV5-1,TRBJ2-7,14,CASSLGQGIHEQYF,TGCGCCAGCAGCTTGGGCCAGGGGATACACGAGCAGTACTTC
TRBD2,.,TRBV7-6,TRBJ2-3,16,CASSSLSAGAIDTQYF,TGTGCCAGCAGCTCCCTTTCTGCGGGAGCGATAGATACGCAGTATTTT
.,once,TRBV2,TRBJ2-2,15,CASNPQGRGTGELFF,TGTGCCAGCAACCCCCAAGGCAGGGGAACCGGGGAGCTGTTTTTT
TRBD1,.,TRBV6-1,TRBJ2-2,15,CASTPGQANTGELFF,TGTGCCAGCACCCCGGGACAGGCGAACACCGGGGAGCTGTTTTTT
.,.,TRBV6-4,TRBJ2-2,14,CASQTTENTGELFF,TGTGCCAGCCAGACGACAGAGAACACCGGGGAGCTGTTTTTT
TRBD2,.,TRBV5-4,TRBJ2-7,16,CASSWTSGSYPGEQYF,TGTGCCAGCAGCTGGACTAGCGGGAGTTACCCAGGCGAGCAGTACTTC
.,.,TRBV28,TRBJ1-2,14,CASGGSTDSYGYTF,TGTGCCAGCGGGGGGTCAACAGACTCCTATGGCTACACCTTC
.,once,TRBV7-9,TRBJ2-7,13,CASSYEGHGEQYF,TGTGCCAGCAGCTACGAGGGACACGGCGAGCAGTACTTC
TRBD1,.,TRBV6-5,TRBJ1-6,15,CASSPRDRHNSPLHF,TGTGCCAGCAGTCCCCGGGACAGACATAATTCACCCCTCCACTTT
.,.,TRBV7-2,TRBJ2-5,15,CASSLVTRQEETQYF,TGTGCCAGCAGCTTAGTAACCCGGCAGGAAGAGACCCAGTACTTC
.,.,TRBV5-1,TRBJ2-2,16,CASTEAAGSATGELFF,TGCGCCAGCACCGAAGCGGCGGGTTCGGCCACCGGGGAGCTGTTTTTT
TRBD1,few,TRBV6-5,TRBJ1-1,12,CASSKGQGEAFF,TGTGCCAGCAGCAAAGGACAGGGTGAAGCTTTCTTT
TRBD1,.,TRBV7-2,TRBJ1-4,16,CASSLGPGQTREKLFF,TGTGCCAGCAGCCTAGGACCGGGACAGACCAGGGAAAAACTGTTTTTT
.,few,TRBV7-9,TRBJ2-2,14,CSSSLQSNTGELFF,TGTTCCAGCAGCTTGCAGTCTAACACCGGGGAGCTGTTTTTT
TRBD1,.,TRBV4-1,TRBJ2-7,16,CASSQVGTDKPYEQYF,TGCGCCAGCAGCCAAGTAGGGACAGATAAACCCTACGAGCAGTACTTC
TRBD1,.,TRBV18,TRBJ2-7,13,CATSGGAGYEQYF,TGTGCCACCTCAGGGGGCGCAGGGTACGAGCAGTACTTC
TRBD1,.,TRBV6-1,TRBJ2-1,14,CASKSGTGNNEQFF,TGTGCCAGCAAATCCGGGACAGGGAACAATGAGCAGTTCTTC
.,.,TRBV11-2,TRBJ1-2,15,CASSSPGRGSYGYTF,TGTGCCAGCAGCTCGCCCGGCCGGGGAAGCTATGGCTACACCTTC
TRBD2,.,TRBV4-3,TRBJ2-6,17,CASSQAGLDSGANVLTF,TGCGCCAGCAGCCAAGCCGGACTAGACTCTGGGGCCAACGTCCTGACTTTC
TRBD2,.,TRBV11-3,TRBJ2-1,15,CASSLGTSGDNEQFF,TGTGCCAGCAGCTTAGGGACTAGCGGGGACAATGAGCAGTTCTTC
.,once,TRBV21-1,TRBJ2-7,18,CASTHPGVGRRENYEQYF,TGTGCCAGCACCCATCCCGGGGTGGGTCGAAGGGAAAACTACGAGCAGTACTTC
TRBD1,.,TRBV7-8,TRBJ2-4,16,CASSLGTGLAKNIQYF,TGTGCCAGCAGCTTAGGGACAGGGTTAGCCAAAAACATTCAGTACTTC
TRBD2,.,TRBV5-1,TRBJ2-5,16,CASSFKTSGTSETQYF,TGCGCCAGCAGCTTCAAGACTAGCGGGACGAGTGAGACCCAGTACTTC
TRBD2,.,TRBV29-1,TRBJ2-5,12,CSSQREVETQYF,TGCAGCTCCCAGCGGGAGGTGGAGACCCAGTACTTC
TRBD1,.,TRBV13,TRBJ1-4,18,CASSQRAGGAPTNEKLFF,TGTGCCAGCAGCCAGCGGGCAGGGGGCGCCCCAACTAATGAAAAACTGTTTTTT
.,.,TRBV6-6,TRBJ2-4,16,CASSYSYELAKNIQYF,TGTGCCAGCAGTTACTCGTATGAGTTAGCCAAAAACATTCAGTACTTC
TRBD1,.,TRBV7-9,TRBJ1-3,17,CASSLAGQGFGANTIYF,TGTGCCAGCAGCTTAGCGGGACAGGGCTTCGGAGCAAACACCATATATTTT
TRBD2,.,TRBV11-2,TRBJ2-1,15,CASSLGRGGFYEQFF,TGTGCCAGCAGCTTAGGCCGGGGGGGCTTTTATGAGCAGTTCTTC
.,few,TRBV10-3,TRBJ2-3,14,CAIRGDNHKDTQYF,TGTGCCATCAGGGGGGACAACCACAAAGATACGCAGTATTTT
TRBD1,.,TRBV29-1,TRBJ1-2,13,CSVGQGNNYGYTF,TGCAGCGTGGGACAGGGGAATAACTATGGCTACACCTTC
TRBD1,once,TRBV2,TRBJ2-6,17,CASTNGQGISGANGLTF,TGTGCCAGCACTAATGGACAGGGGATATCTGGGGCCAACGGCCTGACTTTC
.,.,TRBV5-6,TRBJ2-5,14,CASSSWTERETQYF,TGTGCCAGCAGCTCTTGGACTGAACGAGAGACCCAGTACTTC